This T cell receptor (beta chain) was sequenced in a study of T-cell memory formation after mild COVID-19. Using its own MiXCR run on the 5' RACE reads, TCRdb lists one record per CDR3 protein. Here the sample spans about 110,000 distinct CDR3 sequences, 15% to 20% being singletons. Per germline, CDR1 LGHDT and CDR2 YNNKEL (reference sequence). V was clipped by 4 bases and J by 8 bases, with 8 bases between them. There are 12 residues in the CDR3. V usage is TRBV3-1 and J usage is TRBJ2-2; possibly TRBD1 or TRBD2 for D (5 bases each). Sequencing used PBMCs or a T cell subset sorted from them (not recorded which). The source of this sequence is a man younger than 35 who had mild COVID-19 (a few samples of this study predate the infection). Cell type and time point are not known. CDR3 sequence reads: CASSPGRGELFF. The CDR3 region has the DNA TGTGCCAGCAGCCCGGGACGTGGGGAGCTGTTTTTT.